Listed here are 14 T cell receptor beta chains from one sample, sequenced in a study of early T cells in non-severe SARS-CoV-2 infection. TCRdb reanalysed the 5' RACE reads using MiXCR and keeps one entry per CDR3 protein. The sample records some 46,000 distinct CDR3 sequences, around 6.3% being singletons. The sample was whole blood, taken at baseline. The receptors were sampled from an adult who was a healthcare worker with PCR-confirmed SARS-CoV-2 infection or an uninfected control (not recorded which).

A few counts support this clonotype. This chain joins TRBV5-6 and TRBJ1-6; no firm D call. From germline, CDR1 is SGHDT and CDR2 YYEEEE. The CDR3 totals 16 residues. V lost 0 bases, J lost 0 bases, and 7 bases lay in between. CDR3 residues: CASSLDRDSYNSPLHF. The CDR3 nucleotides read TGTGCCAGCAGCTTGGACAGAGACTCCTATAATTCACCCCTCCACTTT.

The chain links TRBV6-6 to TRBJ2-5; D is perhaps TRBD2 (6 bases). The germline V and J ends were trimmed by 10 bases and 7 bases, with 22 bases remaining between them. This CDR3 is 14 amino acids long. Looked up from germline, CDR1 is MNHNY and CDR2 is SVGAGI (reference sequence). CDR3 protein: CANIQSEDYGTQYF. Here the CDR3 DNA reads TGTGCCAACATCCAGTCCGAGGACTATGGGACCCAGTACTTC.

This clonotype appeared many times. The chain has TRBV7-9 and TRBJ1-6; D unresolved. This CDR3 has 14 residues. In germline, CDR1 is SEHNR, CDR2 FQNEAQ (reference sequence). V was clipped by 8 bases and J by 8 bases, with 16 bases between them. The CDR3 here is CASSEDYRHSPLHF. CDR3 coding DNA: TGTGCCAGCTCCGAGGACTACCGACATTCACCCCTCCACTTT.

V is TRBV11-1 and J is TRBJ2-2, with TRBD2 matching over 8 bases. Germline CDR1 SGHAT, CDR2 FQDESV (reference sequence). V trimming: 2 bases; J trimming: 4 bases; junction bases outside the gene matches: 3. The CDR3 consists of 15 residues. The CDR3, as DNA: TGTGCCAGCAGCTTACTAGCGGGCGGCACCGGGGAGCTGTTTTTT. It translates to CASSLLAGGTGELFF. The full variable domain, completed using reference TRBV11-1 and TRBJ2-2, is EAEVAQSPRYKITEKSQAVAFWCDPISGHATLYWYRQILGQGPELLVQFQDESVVDDSQLPKDRFSAERLKGVDSTLKIQPAELGDSAMYLCASSLLAGGTGELFFGEGSRLTVL.

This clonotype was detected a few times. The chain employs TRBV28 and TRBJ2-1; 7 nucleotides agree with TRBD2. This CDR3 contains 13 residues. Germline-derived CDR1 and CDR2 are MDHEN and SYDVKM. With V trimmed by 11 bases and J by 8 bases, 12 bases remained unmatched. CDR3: CAVNGRIDDEQFF. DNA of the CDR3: TGTGCCGTAAACGGGAGGATCGACGATGAGCAGTTCTTC.

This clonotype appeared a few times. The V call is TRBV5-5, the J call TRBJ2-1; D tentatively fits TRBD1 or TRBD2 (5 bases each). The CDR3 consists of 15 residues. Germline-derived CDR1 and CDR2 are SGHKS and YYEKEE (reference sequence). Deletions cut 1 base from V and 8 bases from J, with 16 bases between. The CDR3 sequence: CASSLSPFRGDEQFF. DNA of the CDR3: TGTGCCAGCAGCTTGTCGCCGTTCCGAGGGGATGAGCAGTTCTTC.

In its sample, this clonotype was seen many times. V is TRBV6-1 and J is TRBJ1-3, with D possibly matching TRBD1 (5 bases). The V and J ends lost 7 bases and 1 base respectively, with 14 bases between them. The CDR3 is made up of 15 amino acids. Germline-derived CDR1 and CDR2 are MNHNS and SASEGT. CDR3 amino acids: CASTWGLESGNTIYF. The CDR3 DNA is TGTGCCAGCACGTGGGGCCTGGAGTCTGGAAACACCATATATTTT.

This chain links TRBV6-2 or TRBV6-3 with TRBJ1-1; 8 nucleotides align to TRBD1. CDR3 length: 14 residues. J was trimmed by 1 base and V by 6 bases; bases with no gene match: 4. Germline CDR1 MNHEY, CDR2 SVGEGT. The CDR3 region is CASRRTGPNTEAFF. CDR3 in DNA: TGTGCCAGCAGGCGGACAGGGCCGAACACTGAAGCTTTCTTT.

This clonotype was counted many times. CDR3 residues: CASTDPNQPQHF. CDR3 in DNA: TGTGCCAGCACCGACCCCAATCAGCCCCAGCATTTT. The V and J genes are TRBV6-2 or TRBV6-3 and TRBJ1-5; D remains unclear. The CDR3 has 12 amino acids. Trimming took off 7 bases at V and 3 bases at J, with 7 bases between the two ends. Germline lookup yields CDR1 MNHEY and CDR2 SVGEGT.

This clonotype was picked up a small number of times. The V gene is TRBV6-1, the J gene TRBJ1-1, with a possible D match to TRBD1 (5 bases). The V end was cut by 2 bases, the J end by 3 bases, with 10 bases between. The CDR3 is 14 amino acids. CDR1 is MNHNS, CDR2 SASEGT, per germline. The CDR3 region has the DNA TGTGCCAGCAGTGAAATGGGGGGAGACACTGAAGCTTTCTTT. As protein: CASSEMGGDTEAFF.

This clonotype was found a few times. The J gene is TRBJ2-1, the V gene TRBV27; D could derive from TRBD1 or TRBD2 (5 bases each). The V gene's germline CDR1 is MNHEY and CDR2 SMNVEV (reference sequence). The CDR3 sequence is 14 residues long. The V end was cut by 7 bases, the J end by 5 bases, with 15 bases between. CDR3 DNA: TGTGCCAGCACTGAGACTTGGGACCACAATGAGCAGTTCTTC. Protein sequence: CASTETWDHNEQFF.

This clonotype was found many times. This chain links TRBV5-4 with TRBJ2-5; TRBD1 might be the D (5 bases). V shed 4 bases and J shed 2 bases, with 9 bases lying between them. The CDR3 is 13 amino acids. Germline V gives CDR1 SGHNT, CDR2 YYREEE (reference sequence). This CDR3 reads CASSKDTQETQYF. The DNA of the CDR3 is TGTGCCAGCAGCAAGGACACACAAGAGACCCAGTACTTC.

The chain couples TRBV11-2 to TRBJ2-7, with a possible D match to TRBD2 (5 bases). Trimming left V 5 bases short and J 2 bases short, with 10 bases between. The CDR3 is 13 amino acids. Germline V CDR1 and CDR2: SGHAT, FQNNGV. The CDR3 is CASSPDGTYEQYF. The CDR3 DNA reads TGTGCCAGCAGCCCGGACGGGACCTACGAGCAGTACTTC.

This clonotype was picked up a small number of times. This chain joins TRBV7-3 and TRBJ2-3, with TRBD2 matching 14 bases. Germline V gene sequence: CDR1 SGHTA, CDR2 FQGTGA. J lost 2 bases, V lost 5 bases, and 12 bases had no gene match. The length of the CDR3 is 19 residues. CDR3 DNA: TGTGCCAGCAGCCAAAGGCGCGGACTAGCGGGGGGATACACAGATACGCAGTATTTT. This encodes CASSQRRGLAGGYTDTQYF.